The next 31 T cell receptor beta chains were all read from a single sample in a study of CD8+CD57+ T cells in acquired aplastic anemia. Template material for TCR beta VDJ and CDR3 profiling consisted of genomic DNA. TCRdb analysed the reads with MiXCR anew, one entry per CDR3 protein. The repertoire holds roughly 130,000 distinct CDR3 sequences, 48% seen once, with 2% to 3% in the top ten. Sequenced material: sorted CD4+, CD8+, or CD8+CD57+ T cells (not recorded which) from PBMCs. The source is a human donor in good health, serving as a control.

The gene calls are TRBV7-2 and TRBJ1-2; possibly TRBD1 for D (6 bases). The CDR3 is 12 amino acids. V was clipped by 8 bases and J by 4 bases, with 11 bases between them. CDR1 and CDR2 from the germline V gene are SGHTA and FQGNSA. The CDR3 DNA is TGTGCCAGCCGCAGGGGTGGCTATGGCTACACCTTC. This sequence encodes CASRRGGYGYTF.

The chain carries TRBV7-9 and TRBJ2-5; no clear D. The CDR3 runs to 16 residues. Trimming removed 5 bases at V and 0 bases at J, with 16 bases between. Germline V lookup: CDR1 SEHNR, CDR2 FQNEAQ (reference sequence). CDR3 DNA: TGTGCCAGCAGCGGAAAGACGGCGTCATACCAAGAGACCCAGTACTTC. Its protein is CASSGKTASYQETQYF.

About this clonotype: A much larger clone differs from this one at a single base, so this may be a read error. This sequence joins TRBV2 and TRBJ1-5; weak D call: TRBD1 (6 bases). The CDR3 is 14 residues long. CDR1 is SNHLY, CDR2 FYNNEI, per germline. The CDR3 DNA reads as TGTGCCAGCAGTCAGGGGTCCGGGAATCAGCCCCGGCATTTT. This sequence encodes CASSQGSGNQPRHF.

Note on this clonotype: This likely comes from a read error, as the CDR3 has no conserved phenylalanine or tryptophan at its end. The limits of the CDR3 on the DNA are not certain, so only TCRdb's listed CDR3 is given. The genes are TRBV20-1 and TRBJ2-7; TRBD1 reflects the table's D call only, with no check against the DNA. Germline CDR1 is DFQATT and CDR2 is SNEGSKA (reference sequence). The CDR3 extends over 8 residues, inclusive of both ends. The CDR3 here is CSARDEGQ.

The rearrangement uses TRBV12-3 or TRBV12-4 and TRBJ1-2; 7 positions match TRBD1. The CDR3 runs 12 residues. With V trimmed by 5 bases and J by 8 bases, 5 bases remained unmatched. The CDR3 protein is CASSDRDGGYTF. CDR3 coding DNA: TGTGCCAGCAGTGACAGGGATGGGGGCTACACCTTC.

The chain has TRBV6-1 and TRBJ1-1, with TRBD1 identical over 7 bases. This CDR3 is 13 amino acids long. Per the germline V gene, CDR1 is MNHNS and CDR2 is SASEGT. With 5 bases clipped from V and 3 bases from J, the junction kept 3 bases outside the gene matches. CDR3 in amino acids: CASSTDRDTEAFF. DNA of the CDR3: TGTGCCAGCAGTACCGACAGGGACACTGAAGCTTTCTTT.

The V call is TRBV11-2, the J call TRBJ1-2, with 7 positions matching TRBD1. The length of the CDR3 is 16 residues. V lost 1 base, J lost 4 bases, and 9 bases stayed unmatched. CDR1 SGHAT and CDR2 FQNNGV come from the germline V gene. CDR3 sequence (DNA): TGTGCCAGCAGCTTAGTCACAGGGGTTCCCAGCTATGGCTACACCTTC. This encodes CASSLVTGVPSYGYTF.

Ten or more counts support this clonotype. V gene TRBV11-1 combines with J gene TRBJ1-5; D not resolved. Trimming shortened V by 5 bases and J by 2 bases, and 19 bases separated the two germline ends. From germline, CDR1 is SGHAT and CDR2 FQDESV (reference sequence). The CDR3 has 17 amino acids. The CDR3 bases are TGTGCCAGCAGCGACGGTGATTTGTGGATGGGCAATCAGCCCCAGCATTTT. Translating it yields CASSDGDLWMGNQPQHF.

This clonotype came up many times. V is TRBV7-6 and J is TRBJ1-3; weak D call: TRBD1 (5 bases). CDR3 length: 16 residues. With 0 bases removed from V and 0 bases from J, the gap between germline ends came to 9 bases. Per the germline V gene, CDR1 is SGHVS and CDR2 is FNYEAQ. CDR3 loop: CASSLAGDLSGNTIYF. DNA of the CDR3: TGTGCCAGCAGCTTAGCCGGGGACCTCTCTGGAAACACCATATATTTT.

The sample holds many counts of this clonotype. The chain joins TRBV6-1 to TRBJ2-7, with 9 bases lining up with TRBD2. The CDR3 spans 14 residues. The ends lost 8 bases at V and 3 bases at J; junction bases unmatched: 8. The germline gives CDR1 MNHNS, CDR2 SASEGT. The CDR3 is CASAPSGGIYEQYF. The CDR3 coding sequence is TGTGCCAGCGCCCCAAGCGGGGGGATCTACGAGCAGTACTTC.

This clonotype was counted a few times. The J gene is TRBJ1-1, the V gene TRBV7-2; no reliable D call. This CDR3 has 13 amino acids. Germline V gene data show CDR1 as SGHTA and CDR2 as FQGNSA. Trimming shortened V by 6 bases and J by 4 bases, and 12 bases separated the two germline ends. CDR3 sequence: CASSVLMGTEAFF. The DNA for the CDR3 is TGTGCCAGCAGTGTTTTGATGGGCACTGAAGCTTTCTTT.

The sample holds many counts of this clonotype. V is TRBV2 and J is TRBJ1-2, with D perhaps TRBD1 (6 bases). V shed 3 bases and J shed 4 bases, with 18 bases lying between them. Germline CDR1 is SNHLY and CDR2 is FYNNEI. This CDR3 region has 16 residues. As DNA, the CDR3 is TGTGCCAGCAGTGACAAAGCCCTGGACAGAACCTATGGCTACACCTTC. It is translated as CASSDKALDRTYGYTF.

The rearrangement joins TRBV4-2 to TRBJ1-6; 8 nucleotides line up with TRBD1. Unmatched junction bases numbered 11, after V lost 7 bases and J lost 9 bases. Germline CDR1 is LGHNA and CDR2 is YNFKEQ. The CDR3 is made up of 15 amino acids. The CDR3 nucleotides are TGTGCCAGCACCACAACAGGGGGAGGGGGTTCACCCCTCCACTTT. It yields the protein CASTTTGGGGSPLHF.

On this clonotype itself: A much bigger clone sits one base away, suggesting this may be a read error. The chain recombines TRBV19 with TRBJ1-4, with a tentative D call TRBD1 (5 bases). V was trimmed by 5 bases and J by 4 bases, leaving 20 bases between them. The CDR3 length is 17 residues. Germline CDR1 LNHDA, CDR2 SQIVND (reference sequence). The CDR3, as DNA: TGTGCCAGTAGTCTTGCGCATGGGGGGACTATTAATGAAAAACTGTTTTTT. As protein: CASSLAHGGTINEKLFF.

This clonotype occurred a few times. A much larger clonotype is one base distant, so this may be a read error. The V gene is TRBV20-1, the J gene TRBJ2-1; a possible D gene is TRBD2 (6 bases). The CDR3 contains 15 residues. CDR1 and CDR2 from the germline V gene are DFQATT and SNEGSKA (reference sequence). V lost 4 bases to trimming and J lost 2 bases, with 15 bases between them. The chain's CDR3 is CSATDYRGTYNEQFF. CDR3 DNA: TGCAGTGCTACAGATTATCGGGGGACCTACAATGAGCAGTTCTTC.

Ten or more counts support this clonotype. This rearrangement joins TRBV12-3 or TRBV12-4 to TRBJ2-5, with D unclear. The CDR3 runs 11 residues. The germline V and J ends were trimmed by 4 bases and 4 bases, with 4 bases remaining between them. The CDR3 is CASSSVETQYF. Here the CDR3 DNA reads TGTGCCAGCAGTTCCGTAGAGACCCAGTACTTC.

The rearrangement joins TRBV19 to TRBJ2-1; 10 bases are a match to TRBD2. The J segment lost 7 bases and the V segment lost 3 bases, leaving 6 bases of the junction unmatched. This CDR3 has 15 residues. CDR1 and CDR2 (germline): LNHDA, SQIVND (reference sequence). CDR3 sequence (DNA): TGTGCCAGTAGTATCTCAGCGGGGGGGCGGAATGAGCAGTTCTTC. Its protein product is CASSISAGGRNEQFF.

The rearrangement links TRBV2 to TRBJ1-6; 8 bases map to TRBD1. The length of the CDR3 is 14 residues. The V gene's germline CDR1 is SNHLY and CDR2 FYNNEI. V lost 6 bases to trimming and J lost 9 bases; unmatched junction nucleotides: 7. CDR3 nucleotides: TGTGCCAGCAGAGGACAGGGAATGGGTTCACCCCTCCACTTT. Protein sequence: CASRGQGMGSPLHF. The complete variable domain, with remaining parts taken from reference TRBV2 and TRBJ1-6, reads EPEVTQTPSHQVTQMGQEVILRCVPISNHLYFYWYRQILGQKVEFLVSFYNNEISEKSEIFDDQFSVERPDGSNFTLKIRSTKLEDSAMYFCASRGQGMGSPLHFGNGTRLTVT.

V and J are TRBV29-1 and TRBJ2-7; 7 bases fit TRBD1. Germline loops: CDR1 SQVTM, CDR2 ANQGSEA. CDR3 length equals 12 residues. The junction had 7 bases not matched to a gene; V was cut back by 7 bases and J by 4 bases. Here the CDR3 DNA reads TGCAGCGGCCGGGACAGTCCTTACGAGCAGTACTTC. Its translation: CSGRDSPYEQYF.

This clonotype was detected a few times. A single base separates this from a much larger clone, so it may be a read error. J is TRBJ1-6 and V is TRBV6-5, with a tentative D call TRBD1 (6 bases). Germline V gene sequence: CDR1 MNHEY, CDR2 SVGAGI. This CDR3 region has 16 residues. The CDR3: CASSYSGPGDNSLLHF. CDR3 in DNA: TGTGCCAGCAGTTACTCGGGACCAGGGGATAATTCACTCCTCCACTTT.

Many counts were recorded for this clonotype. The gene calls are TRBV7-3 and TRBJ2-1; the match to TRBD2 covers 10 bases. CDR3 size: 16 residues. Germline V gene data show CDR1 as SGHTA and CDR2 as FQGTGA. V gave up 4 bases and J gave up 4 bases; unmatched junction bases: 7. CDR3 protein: CASSSLAGAKYNEQFF. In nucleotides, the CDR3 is TGTGCCAGCAGCTCTCTAGCGGGGGCTAAATACAATGAGCAGTTCTTC. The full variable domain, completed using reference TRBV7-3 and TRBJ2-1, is GAGVSQTPSNKVTEKGKYVELRCDPISGHTALYWYRQSLGQGPEFLIYFQGTGAADDSGLPNDRFFAVRPEGSVSTLKIQRTERGDSAVYLCASSSLAGAKYNEQFFGPGTRLTVL.

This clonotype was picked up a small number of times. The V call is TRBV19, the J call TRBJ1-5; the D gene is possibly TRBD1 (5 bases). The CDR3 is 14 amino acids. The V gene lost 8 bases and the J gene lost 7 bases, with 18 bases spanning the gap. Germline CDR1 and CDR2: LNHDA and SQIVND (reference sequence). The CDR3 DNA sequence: TGTGCCAGTCGAGACGGGCAGGGCGGACAGCCCCAGCATTTT. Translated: CASRDGQGGQPQHF.

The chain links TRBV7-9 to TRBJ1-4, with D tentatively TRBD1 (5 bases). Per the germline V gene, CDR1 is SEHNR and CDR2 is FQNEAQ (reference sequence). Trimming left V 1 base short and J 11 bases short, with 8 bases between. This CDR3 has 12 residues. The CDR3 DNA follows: TGTGCCAGCAGCTTAGAGGGACTTAAACTGTTTTTT. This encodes CASSLEGLKLFF.

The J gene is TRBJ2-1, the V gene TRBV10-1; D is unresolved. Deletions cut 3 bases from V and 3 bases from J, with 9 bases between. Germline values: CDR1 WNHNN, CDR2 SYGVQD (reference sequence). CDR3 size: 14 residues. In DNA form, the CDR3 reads TGCGCCAGCAGTGAATCCCCCCGCTACAATGAGCAGTTCTTC. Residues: CASSESPRYNEQFF.

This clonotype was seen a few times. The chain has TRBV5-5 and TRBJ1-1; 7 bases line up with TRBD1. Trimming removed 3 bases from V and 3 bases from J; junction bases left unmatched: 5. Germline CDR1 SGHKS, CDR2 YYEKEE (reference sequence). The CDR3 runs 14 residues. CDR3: CASSWGTEDTEAFF. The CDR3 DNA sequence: TGTGCCAGCAGCTGGGGGACAGAGGACACTGAAGCTTTCTTT.

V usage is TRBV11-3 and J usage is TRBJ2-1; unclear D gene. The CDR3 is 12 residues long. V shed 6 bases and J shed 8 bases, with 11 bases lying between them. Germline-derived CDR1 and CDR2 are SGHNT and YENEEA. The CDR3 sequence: CASRDPGDEQFF. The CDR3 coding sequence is TGTGCCAGCAGAGACCCCGGAGATGAGCAGTTCTTC. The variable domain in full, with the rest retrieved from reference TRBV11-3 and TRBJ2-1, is EAGVVQSPRYKIIEKKQPVAFWCNPISGHNTLYWYLQNLGQGPELLIRYENEEAVDDSQLPKDRFSAERLKGVDSTLKIQPAELGDSAVYLCASRDPGDEQFFGPGTRLTVL.

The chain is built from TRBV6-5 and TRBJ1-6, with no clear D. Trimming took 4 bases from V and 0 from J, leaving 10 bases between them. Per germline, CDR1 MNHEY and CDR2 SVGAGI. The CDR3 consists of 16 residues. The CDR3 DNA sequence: TGTGCCAGCAGTTCTACTCCCCCCTCCTATAATTCACCCCTCCACTTT. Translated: CASSSTPPSYNSPLHF.

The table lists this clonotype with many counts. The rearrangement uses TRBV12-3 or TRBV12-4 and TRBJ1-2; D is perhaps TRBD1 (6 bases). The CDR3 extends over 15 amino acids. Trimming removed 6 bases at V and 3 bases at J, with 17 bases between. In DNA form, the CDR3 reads TGTGCCAGCAGCAAACGGACACAGGGATACTATGGCTACACCTTC. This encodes CASSKRTQGYYGYTF.

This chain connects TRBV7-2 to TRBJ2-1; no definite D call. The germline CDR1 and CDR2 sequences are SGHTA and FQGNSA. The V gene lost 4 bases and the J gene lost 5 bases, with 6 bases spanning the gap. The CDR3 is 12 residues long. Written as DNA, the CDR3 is TGTGCCAGCAGCTATTCCCACAATGAGCAGTTCTTC. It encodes CASSYSHNEQFF.

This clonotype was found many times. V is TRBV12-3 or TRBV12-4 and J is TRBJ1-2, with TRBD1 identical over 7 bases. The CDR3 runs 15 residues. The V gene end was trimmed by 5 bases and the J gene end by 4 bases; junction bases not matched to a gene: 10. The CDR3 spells CASSPGTALVYGYTF. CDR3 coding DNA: TGTGCCAGCAGTCCCGGGACAGCCCTCGTCTATGGCTACACCTTC.

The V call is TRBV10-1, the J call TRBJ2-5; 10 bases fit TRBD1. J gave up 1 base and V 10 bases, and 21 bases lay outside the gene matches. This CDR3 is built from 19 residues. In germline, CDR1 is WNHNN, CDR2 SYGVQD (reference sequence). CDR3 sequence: CAMIGLGTGVSRGQETQYF. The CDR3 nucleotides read TGCGCCATGATCGGTTTGGGGACAGGGGTGAGTAGGGGCCAAGAGACCCAGTACTTC.